This TCR beta chain originates from a study of shared clonotypes between healthy human individuals (dated by TCRdb to the early 2020s). Regarding the research as a whole: The cohort comprised two women and three men aged 18 to 49 years. For each donor, CD4 naive and CD4 memory were each run on three plates, CD8 naive on two plates, and CD8 memory on one plate. The study deeply sequenced blood TCR repertoires of about 5 healthy adults to estimate repertoire size and the extent of clonotype sharing between individuals. Libraries were prepared and TCR repertoires were sequenced by different laboratories using diverse techniques, in order to increase sequencing depth and limit assay-specific biases. Leukapheresis yielded between about 0.85 and 10 billion PBMCs per donor. Points the paper makes about the study in general: Even with the large sequencing depth, rarefaction of the sorted-subset datasets indicated that sequencing was incomplete. Compared with non-shared clonotypes, the clonotypes found in all four sorted-subset donors had higher generation probabilities. Larger estimated clonotype richness was generally found for naive subsets than for memory subsets. Only blood was sampled, and tissue TCR repertoires likely differ from those in blood. Because the study included a small number of donors, the genetic and exposure-history diversity represented was limited. Pairwise subsampling indicated that sequencing depth was expected to affect the degree of clonotype sharing among donors. When a few donors were compared, the shared fraction of clonotypes was about 5% for naive CD4, more than 3% for naive CD8, 2.3% for memory CD4, and around 0.4% for memory CD8.

Worth noting for this clone: What antigen it recognizes has not been identified. No much larger clone exists at a distance of one base, and base qualities are not known.

The cysteine opens and the phenylalanine closes a CDR3 of 14 amino acids. CDR3 DNA is the only sequence kept; it has 42 bases, read in frame from the first base. CDR1 SQVTM and CDR2 ANQGSEA are derived from the germline V gene. At the junction V is shortened by 4 bases and J by 0 bases, with 13 bases in between. Using the deep immunoSEQ assay, multiplex PCR amplified TCR CDR3 regions from genomic DNA. For each cell subset, the extracted genomic DNA was distributed evenly across all wells of several immunoSEQ 96-well plates, and each plate served as one replicate. For sorted subsets, 150 to 200 ng genomic DNA, equal to tens of thousands of T cell genomes, was loaded into each replicate PCR. The purified libraries were quantified using a Qubit 3.0 fluorometer, sized with a Bioanalyzer 2100, and then quantified again using the KAPA Library Quantification kit. A separate single-read 150-cycle Illumina NextSeq 550 flow cell was used to sequence each immunoSEQ 96-well plate. On the authors' methods: Because the immunoSEQ output held only junctional sequences and lacked quality scores, the filtering could not match the filtering applied to full-length reads. Sequences were annotated with PyIR, a Python wrapper for IgBLAST v1.9, and V/J genes and CDR3 were assigned using IMGT germline references. Reads were removed for weak V/J assignments (E-value above 1e-6), missing CDR3, stop codons, out-of-frame junctions, or ambiguous translated residues. V3J clonotypes were defined as sequences sharing an identical inferred V gene, J gene, and CDR3 amino acid sequence. Percentage overlap between repertoires was computed as shared unique clonotypes divided by the size of the smaller repertoire. RTK rarefaction, the Chao1 estimator, and Recon v2.1 estimates of unobserved clonotypes were used to assess repertoire richness. For all TCRbeta clonotypes obtained by the gDNA method from a few donors, generation probabilities were computed with OLGA. TCRdb stores this immuneACCESS table with in-frame sequences only. Part of the clones is absent; in the studies checked, under half of the shortfall reflects unresolved V genes, and no reason is known for the rest. Clonal size and the V and J genes are those of that table, whereas D and trimming came from the DNA. This sample is represented by under 1 million clones; 92% of them were singletons. The ten most abundant clones make up under 30% of the sample.

CD8 naive samples were obtained by positive selection for CCR7 among CD45RO-negative cells, yielding a CD45RA+CCR7+ population from which TemRA cells were excluded. Donors were healthy HIV-negative adults with no recently reported acute infections or vaccinations. Only Caucasian adults living in Nashville, Tennessee, USA were represented among the donors. After blood collection by leukapheresis, PBMCs were isolated using Ficoll-Histopaque density gradient centrifugation and then cryopreserved in the vapor phase of liquid nitrogen. Analytical flow cytometry was used to check the purity and quantity of every magnetically sorted T cell population. Genomic DNA was isolated from every sorted fraction and measured by UV absorbance on a Nanodrop 2000c.

Recombination linked TRBV29-1 to TRBJ2-7, with a weak D call of TRBD2 (6 bases match). Material for sequencing was naive CD8+ T cells sorted from blood. Sample cell subset or site, as interpreted from the label and publication: CD45RA+CCR7+. The TCR sequence derives from a man aged 25 to 40 in good health. CDR3 sequence: CSVAPGGSSYEQYF. The DNA reads as follows: TGCAGCGTTGCGCCCGGGGGTAGCTCCTACGAGCAGTACTTC.